This T cell receptor (beta chain) was profiled in a study of cytomegalovirus exposure and HLA in healthy donors. Study in general: An analysis done earlier identified around 100 million unique TCR beta sequences from about 179 million T cells.

The PCR was carried out with 60 Vbeta primers and 13 Jbeta primers. TCRdb's copy holds only in-frame clones and misses some; the assay was immunoSEQ multiplex PCR. The sample comprises under 200,000 clones, 60% to 75% of which are singletons, and 2.5% to 3% rests with the top ten. From germline, CDR1 is SGHTA and CDR2 FQGTGA. Germline trimming cut 2 bases from V and 3 bases from J; bases unmatched to any gene: 5. The CDR3 extends over 15 amino acids. Sequencing was carried out using PBMCs. V is TRBV7-3 and J is TRBJ2-3, with 7 bases fitting TRBD1. The receptor's source is a woman aged 45-60 years in good health and CMV-seropositive. The DNA of the CDR3 is TGTGCCAGCAGCTTATTCGGGGACAGAACAGATACGCAGTATTTT. Its protein is CASSLFGDRTDTQYF.